This T cell receptor (beta chain) was recovered during a study of shared clonotypes between healthy human individuals. Study-wide background: Two women and three men aged 18 to 49 made up the donors.

Those who donated, Caucasian adults without exception, all lived in Nashville, Tennessee. The deep-level immunoSEQ assay was used. The data were produced by immunoSEQ multiplex PCR, yet TCRdb's version contains in-frame clones alone and is incomplete. The table shows about 2.3 million clones, with approximately 90% occurring only once. Study-wide findings and caveats: Tissue TCR repertoires likely differ from these blood-only repertoires.

Details on this clone: Its specificity is unknown.

V lost 2 bases to trimming and J lost 0 bases, with 8 bases between them. The germline V gene encodes CDR1 SGHRS and CDR2 YFSETQ. The CDR3 sequence is 14 residues long. The chain links TRBV5-1 to TRBJ1-1; D is unresolved. Sequencing was carried out using naive CD4+ T cells from PBMCs. Sample subset: CD45RA+ positively selected. This TCR was recovered from a young man in good health. Some clones in this sample may be carry-over from other donors' samples. The CDR3 sequence: CASSFEVLNTEAFF. Written as DNA, the CDR3 is TGCGCCAGCAGCTTTGAGGTATTGAACACTGAAGCTTTCTTT.